What follows are 7 T cell receptor beta chains derived from one specimen sequenced in a study of blood T cell repertoires in COVID-19. Using immunoSEQ multiplex PCR, the repertoire was profiled, and TCRdb retains in-frame clones only, with some absent. The sample has more than 70,000 clones; approximately 88% are singletons. Sequencing used peripheral blood. The origin of the receptors is a man between 50 and 59 years old with active COVID-19.

The chain has TRBV28 and TRBJ2-7; 8 bases fit TRBD1. The germline V gene has CDR1 MDHEN and CDR2 SYDVKM. The ends lost 6 bases at V and 2 bases at J; junction bases unmatched: 6. The CDR3 covers 14 residues. The CDR3 sequence is CASRQGDHTYEQYF. CDR3 bases: TGTGCCAGCAGACAGGGGGACCATACCTACGAGCAGTACTTC. Full variable domain (rest looked up from reference TRBV28 and TRBJ2-7): DVKVTQSSRYLVKRTGEKVFLECVQDMDHENMFWYRQDPGLGLRLIYFSYDVKMKEKGDIPEGYSVSREKKERFSLILESASTNQTSMYLCASRQGDHTYEQYFGPGTRLTVT.

This clone was recorded only once. The chain recombines TRBV19 with TRBJ2-5, with D possibly TRBD1 on 7 matching bases. The V end was cut by 11 bases, the J end by 2 bases, with 30 bases between. Germline CDR1 LNHDA, CDR2 SQIVND (reference sequence). The CDR3 is 18 residues long. The CDR3 nucleotides are TGTGCCCCCTCCGGGGCAAGACAGGGACTTAGATGGCAAGAGACCCAGTACTTC. Translation gives CAPSGARQGLRWQETQYF.

The J gene is TRBJ1-5, the V gene TRBV27; TRBD1 matches at 8 bases. From germline, CDR1 is MNHEY and CDR2 SMNVEV (reference sequence). The J segment lost 4 bases and the V segment lost 4 bases, leaving 6 bases of the junction unmatched. The CDR3 loop spans 15 amino acids. The DNA of the CDR3 is TGTGCCAGCAGTTCCAATCGACAGGGGAATCAGCCCCAGCATTTT. Amino acid sequence: CASSSNRQGNQPQHF.

This chain joins TRBV7-8 and TRBJ2-7, with 10 positions matching TRBD2. There are 15 residues in the CDR3. The germline V gene has CDR1 SGHVS and CDR2 FQNEAQ. V was pared by 5 bases and J by 2 bases, with 6 bases of the junction left unmatched. The CDR3 reads CASSTRLAGPYEQYF. The CDR3 DNA sequence: TGTGCCAGCAGCACCCGACTAGCGGGTCCCTACGAGCAGTACTTC.

The genes are TRBV19 and TRBJ2-3, with D uncertain. Between the trimmed V and J ends, which lost 5 bases and 2 bases, there was a span of 5 bases. CDR1 and CDR2 from the germline V gene are LNHDA and SQIVND (reference sequence). The CDR3 loop spans 12 amino acids. The CDR3 DNA reads as TGTGCCAGTAGTGCACTCACAGATACGCAGTATTTT. Translating gives CASSALTDTQYF. Combining the CDR3 with reference TRBV19 and TRBJ2-3 gives the whole variable domain DGGITQSPKYLFRKEGQNVTLSCEQNLNHDAMYWYRQDPGQGLRLIYYSQIVNDFQKGDIAEGYSVSREKKESFPLTVTSAQKNPTAFYLCASSALTDTQYFGPGTRLTVL.

This clone occurred a few times. CDR3 in DNA: TGTGCCAGCAGCTCTGGCGGGGGATTCGTTCAGCCCCAGCATTTT. It specifies CASSSGGGFVQPQHF. The rearrangement joins TRBV7-9 to TRBJ1-5; D might be TRBD1 (5 bases). Trimming removed 4 bases at V and 6 bases at J, with 16 bases between. Germline CDR1 is SEHNR and CDR2 is FQNEAQ (reference sequence). The CDR3 is made up of 15 amino acids.

The chain is built from TRBV3-1 (or the pseudogene TRBV3-2) and TRBJ2-5, with D maybe TRBD2 (5 bases). The ends were cut back, 4 bases at V and 1 base at J, with 13 bases in the middle. Germline V gene data show CDR1 as LGHDT and CDR2 as YNNKEL (reference sequence). CDR3 length equals 15 residues. The CDR3 reads CASSPTHGIQETQYF. CDR3 DNA: TGTGCCAGCAGCCCCACCCACGGGATCCAAGAGACCCAGTACTTC.